These 30 T cell receptor beta chains were sequenced from one sample in a study of PD-1 blockade in classical Hodgkin lymphoma. The protocol was immunoSEQ multiplex PCR, while the TCRdb copy is restricted to in-frame clones and leaves out a portion. The sample has about 26,000 clones, around 67% seen once. Following autologous stem cell transplantation, relapse occurred in every patient, and exposure to brentuximab vedotin varied. Specimen: peripheral blood mononuclear cells (PBMCs), collected before the second cycle of nivolumab. These receptors originate from a human donor with classical Hodgkin lymphoma.

The CDR3 bases are TGTGCCAGCAGCCGTCCGGGACTAAACAATGAGCAGTTCTTC. Its translation: CASSRPGLNNEQFF. The rearrangement joins TRBV11-3 to TRBJ2-1, with 7 nucleotides matching TRBD2. This CDR3 is 14 amino acids long. Germline assignment: CDR1 SGHNT and CDR2 YENEEA. With V trimmed by 5 bases and J by 5 bases, 6 bases remained unmatched. The full variable domain, with the rest looked up from reference TRBV11-3 and TRBJ2-1, is EAGVVQSPRYKIIEKKQPVAFWCNPISGHNTLYWYLQNLGQGPELLIRYENEEAVDDSQLPKDRFSAERLKGVDSTLKIQPAELGDSAVYLCASSRPGLNNEQFFGPGTRLTVL.

The rearrangement links TRBV19 to TRBJ1-5, with D perhaps TRBD1 (5 bases). The ends were cut back, 3 bases at V and 5 bases at J, with 11 bases in the middle. The germline CDR1 and CDR2 sequences are LNHDA and SQIVND (reference sequence). The CDR3 contains 14 residues. In nucleotides, the CDR3 is TGTGCCAGTAGTATGCTCAGGGCCGATCAGCCCCAGCATTTT. Translated: CASSMLRADQPQHF. The full variable domain, its missing parts supplied by reference TRBV19 and TRBJ1-5, is DGGITQSPKYLFRKEGQNVTLSCEQNLNHDAMYWYRQDPGQGLRLIYYSQIVNDFQKGDIAEGYSVSREKKESFPLTVTSAQKNPTAFYLCASSMLRADQPQHFGDGTRLSIL.

The genes are TRBV6-5 and TRBJ1-2; 8 bases fit TRBD1. CDR3 length equals 15 residues. Trimming took 6 bases from V and 6 from J; bases not matched to a gene: 12. Germline lookup yields CDR1 MNHEY and CDR2 SVGAGI. CDR3 bases: TGTGCCAGCAGGCGACGCAGGGGGCCGGAGGATGGCTACACCTTC. As protein: CASRRRRGPEDGYTF.

This sequence joins TRBV18 and TRBJ2-2, with D unclear. CDR3 length: 14 amino acids. Trimming stripped 3 bases from V and 1 base from J, with 6 bases between. CDR1 KGHSH and CDR2 LQKENI come from the germline V gene. The CDR3 region is CASSPSLNTGELFF. The CDR3 bases are TGTGCCAGCTCACCTTCGCTGAACACCGGGGAGCTGTTTTTT.

The chain couples TRBV10-3 to TRBJ1-1; 8 nucleotides agree with TRBD1. V was pared by 5 bases and J by 3 bases, with 2 bases of the junction left unmatched. The CDR3 length is 13 residues. Germline V CDR1 and CDR2: ENHRY, SYGVKD. The CDR3 sequence: CAISKQGDTEAFF. The CDR3 bases are TGTGCCATCAGTAAACAGGGGGACACTGAAGCTTTCTTT.

This clone occurred once. The rearrangement uses TRBV28 and TRBJ2-3, with 9 nucleotides matching TRBD1. Germline-derived CDR1 and CDR2 are MDHEN and SYDVKM. This CDR3 has 17 amino acids. J was trimmed by 3 bases and V by 3 bases; bases with no gene match: 10. This chain's CDR3 is CASSFSTGTGLTDTQYF. CDR3 nucleotide sequence: TGTGCCAGCAGTTTTTCCACCGGGACAGGGCTAACAGATACGCAGTATTTT.

DNA for the CDR3: TGTGCCATCCTGAAACGACTCAACACCGGGGAGCTGTTTTTT. It codes for CAILKRLNTGELFF. The rearrangement links TRBV7-8 to TRBJ2-2; D not certain. The V and J ends lost 10 bases and 2 bases respectively, with 14 bases between them. Per the germline V gene, CDR1 is SGHVS and CDR2 is FQNEAQ. CDR3 length equals 14 residues.

This clone is medium-sized. The chain recombines TRBV11-3 with TRBJ2-5; TRBD2 might be the D (5 bases). This CDR3 is 13 amino acids long. Germline CDR1 is SGHNT and CDR2 is YENEEA. The V end was cut by 5 bases, the J end by 5 bases, with 12 bases between. DNA of the CDR3: TGTGCCAGCAGCCGGTCGGGGAAGGAGACCCAGTACTTC. Its translation: CASSRSGKETQYF.

The rearrangement uses TRBV6-6 and TRBJ2-3; 10 nucleotides agree with TRBD1. Germline lookup yields CDR1 MNHNY and CDR2 SVGAGI (reference sequence). The CDR3 loop spans 16 amino acids. The J segment lost 2 bases and the V segment lost 5 bases, leaving 7 bases of the junction unmatched. Written as DNA, the CDR3 is TGTGCCAGCAGTAGGGGGACAGGGGCGTTCACAGATACGCAGTATTTT. Protein: CASSRGTGAFTDTQYF.

V is TRBV29-1 and J is TRBJ2-1; the D gene is possibly TRBD2 (5 bases). The germline V and J ends were trimmed by 8 bases and 1 base, with 12 bases remaining between them. This CDR3 comprises 13 residues. Germline loops: CDR1 SQVTM, CDR2 ANQGSEA. Here the CDR3 reads CSMDRGSYNEQFF. The CDR3 nucleotides read TGCAGCATGGACCGAGGGTCCTACAATGAGCAGTTCTTC.

This clone showed up just a few times. This chain's CDR3 is CASRDVPDTQYF. The CDR3 coding sequence is TGTGCCAGCAGGGACGTCCCAGATACGCAGTATTTT. V usage is TRBV25-1 and J usage is TRBJ2-3; D unclear. CDR1 MGHDK and CDR2 SYGVNS come from the germline V gene. Trimming took 6 bases from V and 4 from J, leaving 8 bases between them. CDR3 length: 12 amino acids.

This clone was counted a few times. The chain is built from TRBV11-2 and TRBJ1-5; perhaps TRBD1 as D (5 bases). The CDR3 covers 15 residues. From germline, CDR1 is SGHAT and CDR2 FQNNGV. Trimming shortened V by 1 base and J by 7 bases, and 14 bases separated the two germline ends. For the CDR3, the DNA is TGTGCCAGCAGCTTAGGAGGGGACCCTAGCCAGCCCCAGCATTTT. Its translation is CASSLGGDPSQPQHF.

The V and J genes are TRBV6-6 and TRBJ2-1; 7 nucleotides align to TRBD2. Unmatched junction bases numbered 9, after V lost 3 bases and J lost 7 bases. CDR1 is MNHNY, CDR2 SVGAGI, per germline (reference sequence). This CDR3 spans 15 amino acids. CDR3: CASSYKRGSGNEQFF. The DNA of the CDR3 is TGTGCCAGCAGTTATAAGCGGGGAAGTGGGAATGAGCAGTTCTTC.

The gene calls are TRBV6-1 and TRBJ2-7; D is ambiguous. Germline-derived CDR1 and CDR2 are MNHNS and SASEGT. Trimming removed 3 bases from V and 1 base from J, with 13 bases in between. There are 15 residues in the CDR3. Written as DNA, the CDR3 is TGTGCCAGCAGTGAGGCCCTGAAAGGTTCCTACGAGCAGTACTTC. Amino acid sequence: CASSEALKGSYEQYF.

This clone was detected once. The rearrangement links TRBV6-5 to TRBJ1-5; a possible D gene is TRBD1 (5 bases). V was cut by 5 bases and J by 4 bases, with 15 bases left in between. In germline, CDR1 is MNHEY, CDR2 SVGAGI. CDR3 length equals 15 residues. The CDR3 spells CASSALNPGNQPQHF. The CDR3 DNA follows: TGTGCCAGCAGTGCACTCAACCCAGGGAATCAGCCCCAGCATTTT.

The chain employs TRBV5-1 and TRBJ2-1; possibly TRBD1 for D (5 bases). The CDR3 contains 14 residues. Germline V gene lookup returns CDR1 SGHRS and CDR2 YFSETQ. The V gene lost 2 bases and the J gene lost 1 base, with 7 bases spanning the gap. CDR3 loop: CASSLGDSYNEQFF. The CDR3 nucleotides are TGCGCCAGCAGCTTAGGGGATTCCTACAATGAGCAGTTCTTC.

The V and J genes are TRBV5-4 and TRBJ2-7, with unresolved D. The CDR3 length is 12 residues. Germline CDR1 and CDR2: SGHNT and YYREEE (reference sequence). V shed 9 bases and J shed 6 bases, with 16 bases lying between them. CDR3 region: CATKSLVSEQYF. CDR3 DNA sequence: TGTGCCACCAAATCCCTCGTTAGCGAGCAGTACTTC.

This clone has just a few counts. This chain joins TRBV7-9 and TRBJ1-5, with D perhaps matching TRBD1 (6 bases). The germline gives CDR1 SEHNR, CDR2 FQNEAQ (reference sequence). The CDR3 spans 14 residues. Trimming stripped 4 bases from V and 7 bases from J, with 14 bases between. CDR3 residues: CASSSTGFGQPQHF. CDR3 DNA: TGTGCCAGCAGCTCAACAGGGTTCGGGCAGCCCCAGCATTTT.

The gene calls are TRBV19 and TRBJ2-7, with D perhaps TRBD2 (5 bases). Looked up from germline, CDR1 is LNHDA and CDR2 is SQIVND (reference sequence). V gave up 3 bases and J gave up 6 bases, with 12 bases separating them. This CDR3 is 13 amino acids long. The CDR3 is CASSMGIGVEQYF. In nucleotides, the CDR3 is TGTGCCAGTAGTATGGGGATCGGGGTCGAGCAGTACTTC.

This sequence joins TRBV30 and TRBJ1-1; TRBD1 matches at 7 bases. The CDR3 consists of 13 residues. The germline gives CDR1 GTSNPN, CDR2 SVGIG (reference sequence). The V segment lost 4 bases and the J segment 7 bases; nucleotides outside the gene matches: 9. CDR3 sequence: CAWNLGQEFEAFF. In DNA, the CDR3 is TGTGCCTGGAACCTTGGACAGGAATTTGAAGCTTTCTTT.

This CDR3 is CAWSWSYEQYF. The CDR3 DNA follows: TGTGCCTGGTCCTGGTCCTACGAGCAGTACTTC. V is TRBV30 and J is TRBJ2-7, with D hard to call. Germline lookup yields CDR1 GTSNPN and CDR2 SVGIG (reference sequence). There are 11 residues in the CDR3. The ends were cut back, 5 bases at V and 1 base at J, with 6 bases in the middle. Supplemented by reference TRBV30 and TRBJ2-7, the full variable domain reads SQTIHQWPATLVQPVGSPLSLECTVEGTSNPNLYWYRQAAGRGLQLLFYSVGIGQISSEVPQNLSASRPQDRQFILSSKKLLLSDSGFYLCAWSWSYEQYFGPGTRLTVT.

This clone has a single count. The J gene is TRBJ2-2, the V gene TRBV19, with D perhaps matching TRBD2 (6 bases). CDR1 is LNHDA and CDR2 is SQIVND in the germline V gene (reference sequence). The length of the CDR3 is 14 residues. Trimming left V 8 bases short and J 2 bases short, with 12 bases between. The CDR3 loop reads CASWSAGNTGELFF. In DNA, the CDR3 is TGTGCCAGTTGGTCCGCGGGAAACACCGGGGAGCTGTTTTTT.

The chain carries TRBV25-1 and TRBJ2-7; TRBD1 is a possible D gene (5 bases). The germline V gene encodes CDR1 MGHDK and CDR2 SYGVNS. Trimming shortened V by 10 bases and J by 4 bases, and 29 bases separated the two germline ends. This CDR3 comprises 17 residues. DNA for the CDR3: TGTGCCACCCCAGGGCTCGAACAGGAGCTAAAGGGATACGAGCAGTACTTC. Translated: CATPGLEQELKGYEQYF.

This clone was seen only once. The chain links TRBV4-3 to TRBJ2-3; 9 nucleotides match TRBD2. V trimming: 3 bases; J trimming: 1 base; junction bases outside the gene matches: 8. This CDR3 spans 17 amino acids. Germline V lookup: CDR1 LGHNA, CDR2 YSLEER. DNA for the CDR3: TGCGCCAGCAGCCAGGGGGCAGCGGGAGGCGGCACAGATACGCAGTATTTT. Translated, it gives CASSQGAAGGGTDTQYF.

This clone was detected once. J is TRBJ2-1 and V is TRBV18; 8 bases line up with TRBD2. This CDR3 spans 13 amino acids. J gave up 7 bases and V 6 bases, and 5 bases lay outside the gene matches. Looked up from germline, CDR1 is KGHSH and CDR2 is LQKENI. The CDR3 DNA sequence: TGTGCCAGCTCCCCGGGCGGGAGGAATGAGCAGTTCTTC. Protein sequence: CASSPGGRNEQFF.

The J gene is TRBJ2-7, the V gene TRBV7-9, with D possibly being TRBD1 or TRBD2 (5 bases each). Per germline, CDR1 SEHNR and CDR2 FQNEAQ (reference sequence). V dropped 4 bases and J dropped 5 bases, with 12 bases sitting between them. CDR3 length: 13 amino acids. Here the CDR3 DNA reads TGTGCCAGCAGCTCGAGGGGTCGGGACGAGCAGTACTTC. It is translated as CASSSRGRDEQYF.

V is TRBV19 and J is TRBJ2-1; D is uncertain. Germline CDR1 LNHDA, CDR2 SQIVND (reference sequence). V was trimmed by 3 bases and J by 5 bases, leaving 14 bases between them. The CDR3 is 15 amino acids. Here the CDR3 reads CASSIEARTDNEQFF. In DNA form, the CDR3 reads TGTGCCAGTAGTATCGAGGCCCGGACCGACAATGAGCAGTTCTTC.

This clone was seen once. V is TRBV5-1 and J is TRBJ1-5, with TRBD1 matching 8 bases. CDR3 length: 18 amino acids. Per the germline V gene, CDR1 is SGHRS and CDR2 is YFSETQ. After removal of 8 bases from V and 4 bases from J, the junction contained 20 bases not matched to a gene. The CDR3: CASSLVPGGEGRNQPQHF. The CDR3 DNA sequence: TGCGCCAGTAGTTTAGTACCAGGGGGCGAAGGGAGGAATCAGCCCCAGCATTTT.

The chain links TRBV4-2 to TRBJ2-3, with D possibly matching TRBD1 (5 bases). With 6 bases removed from V and 0 bases from J, the gap between germline ends came to 19 bases. This CDR3 comprises 17 residues. Germline V gives CDR1 LGHNA, CDR2 YNFKEQ. For the CDR3, the DNA is TGTGCCAGCAGTGTGGTCGGTTGGACACCTAGCACAGATACGCAGTATTTT. This gives the protein CASSVVGWTPSTDTQYF.

The chain employs TRBV2 and TRBJ1-5; D gene ambiguous. The germline CDR1 and CDR2 sequences are SNHLY and FYNNEI. CDR3 length: 15 residues. V dropped 7 bases and J dropped 3 bases, with 16 bases sitting between them. The CDR3 spells CASTKETLDNQPQHF. CDR3 DNA sequence: TGTGCCAGCACCAAGGAGACATTAGACAATCAGCCCCAGCATTTT. The full variable domain, with the rest looked up from reference TRBV2 and TRBJ1-5, is EPEVTQTPSHQVTQMGQEVILRCVPISNHLYFYWYRQILGQKVEFLVSFYNNEISEKSEIFDDQFSVERPDGSNFTLKIRSTKLEDSAMYFCASTKETLDNQPQHFGDGTRLSIL.